This T cell receptor beta chain was observed in a study of blood T cell repertoires in COVID-19. Study in general: Spain, Italy and the United States supplied samples that represented acute and convalescent COVID-19.

Methods used by the authors: The authors estimated nucleated cell counts from reference gene primer amplification. Clones were read by immunoSEQ multiplex PCR, and TCRdb kept only the in-frame ones, dropping some. V and J calls and clone size come straight from that table; D and trimming were deduced from the DNA. The data contain roughly 250,000 clones, 85% to 90% of them singletons. The CDR3 runs to 14 residues. V dropped 2 bases and J dropped 3; count of bases not matched to a gene: 1. The germline CDR1 and CDR2 sequences are SEHNR and FQNEAQ (reference sequence). This clone showed up just once. The receptor comes from a middle-aged woman with acute or convalescent COVID-19. Material for sequencing was peripheral blood. The chain links TRBV7-9 to TRBJ1-5; TRBD1 aligns across 7 bases. CDR3 in amino acids: CASSLQGVNQPQHF. The CDR3 region has the DNA TGTGCCAGCAGCTTACAGGGGGTCAATCAGCCCCAGCATTTT.